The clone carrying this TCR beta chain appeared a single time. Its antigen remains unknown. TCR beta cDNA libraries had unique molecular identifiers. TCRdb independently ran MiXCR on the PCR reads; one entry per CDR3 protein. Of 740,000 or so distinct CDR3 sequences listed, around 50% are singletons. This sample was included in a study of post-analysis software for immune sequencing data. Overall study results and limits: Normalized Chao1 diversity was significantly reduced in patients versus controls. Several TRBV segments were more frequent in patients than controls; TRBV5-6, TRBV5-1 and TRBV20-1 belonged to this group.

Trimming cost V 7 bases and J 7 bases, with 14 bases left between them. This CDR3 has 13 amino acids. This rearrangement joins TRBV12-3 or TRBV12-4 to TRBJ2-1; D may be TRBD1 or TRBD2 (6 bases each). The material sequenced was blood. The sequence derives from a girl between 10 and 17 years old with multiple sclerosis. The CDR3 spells CASTERGVNEQFF. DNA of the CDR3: TGTGCCAGCACGGAAAGGGGGGTAAATGAGCAGTTCTTC.